The text below deals with one TCR beta chain. This sample was taken from a study of T cell changes during pregnancy in multiple sclerosis. Assay: immunoSEQ multiplex PCR; the TCRdb copy retains only in-frame clones and omits some. The sample holds around 39,000 clones, 85% to 95% seen once. Sample: CD4+ T cells from peripheral blood mononuclear cells, taken in the third trimester of pregnancy. The source is a female donor in good health, enrolled as a control in a pregnancy study.

CDR3 bases: TGCGCCAGCAGCTTGGGGGACAGGGGGAACTATGGCTACACCTTC. Residues: CASSLGDRGNYGYTF. This chain joins TRBV5-1 and TRBJ1-2; TRBD1 aligns across 11 bases. This CDR3 spans 15 amino acids. After removal of 0 bases from V and 2 bases from J, the junction contained 0 bases not matched to a gene. Germline values: CDR1 SGHRS, CDR2 YFSETQ.